This TCR beta chain derives from a study of T cells in Graves' hyperthyroidism and ophthalmopathy. Trimming took 5 bases from V and 7 from J; bases not matched to a gene: 9. Germline values: CDR1 SGHAT, CDR2 FQNNGV. The CDR3 spans 16 residues. Ten or more counts support this clonotype. Template material for amplifying TCR beta CDR3 regions consisted of RNA transcripts. Researchers ran a first-round RT-PCR on the TCR CDR3 using the HTBI primer set. In TCRdb, the multiplex PCR reads were re-called with MiXCR into one record per CDR3 protein. In the table there are about 640,000 distinct CDR3 sequences, under 25% of which are singletons.

The J gene is TRBJ2-1, the V gene TRBV11-2, with TRBD2 matching 12 bases. The sequenced sample consisted of blood. The receptor was isolated from a man between 25 and 39 years old with Graves' ophthalmopathy. CDR3 residues: CASSRLAGAVWNEQFF. As DNA, the CDR3 is TGTGCCAGCAGCAGACTAGCGGGAGCGGTATGGAATGAGCAGTTCTTC.